This entry lists 4 T cell receptor beta chains sequenced from one sample in a study of shared clonotypes between healthy human individuals (dated by TCRdb to the early 2020s). Preparation of the library involved the immunoSEQ multiplex PCR assay. TCRdb took over this immuneACCESS table, retaining in-frame rearrangements with V and J assigned. Such tables are incomplete; in checked studies, under half of the missing clones stem from an unresolved V gene, and the remainder is unexplained. The sample profile shows millions of clones; 90% to 95% of them were found once. Roughly 0.13% of the sample goes to the ten largest clones. Sequencing input: naive CD4+ T cells sorted from blood. The meaning of the sample's cell subset or site label: CD45RA+ positively selected. The receptors stem from a young man in good health.

The genes are TRBV4-1 and TRBJ2-5; D gene ambiguous. V gave up 1 base and J gave up 2 bases, with 11 bases separating them. Per germline, CDR1 MGHRA and CDR2 YSYEKL. There are 15 residues in the CDR3. The CDR3 DNA follows: TGCGCCAGCAGCCAAGTTGGTCTGCCACAAGAGACCCAGTACTTC. As protein: CASSQVGLPQETQYF.

The CDR3 here is CASTSDGRGPEKLFF. DNA for the CDR3: TGTGCCAGTACCTCTGATGGCAGGGGGCCAGAAAAACTGTTTTTT. The V and J genes are TRBV19 and TRBJ1-4, with 8 bases fitting TRBD1. After removal of 7 bases from V and 8 bases from J, the junction contained 12 bases not matched to a gene. The CDR3 is 15 amino acids. The germline V gene has CDR1 LNHDA and CDR2 SQIVND (reference sequence).

This chain joins TRBV29-1 and TRBJ1-4, with 10 bases that match TRBD1. V shed 6 bases and J 7 bases; nucleotides not matched to a gene: 8. The CDR3 is 14 amino acids. Germline CDR1 and CDR2: SQVTM and ANQGSEA. CDR3 in DNA: TGCAGCGTGGGGGTGACAGGGGGCCCTGAAAAACTGTTTTTT. Its translation is CSVGVTGGPEKLFF. Using reference TRBV29-1 and TRBJ1-4 for the parts outside the CDR3, the full variable domain is SAVISQKPSRDICQRGTSLTIQCQVDSQVTMMFWYRQQPGQSLTLIATANQGSEATYESGFVIDKFPISRPNLTFSTLTVSNMSPEDSSIYLCSVGVTGGPEKLFFGSGTQLSVL.

This clone was found once. The chain uses TRBV9 and TRBJ2-5; D is perhaps TRBD2 (6 bases). The CDR3 consists of 15 residues. Per the germline V gene, CDR1 is SGDLS and CDR2 is YYNGEE. V gave up 0 bases and J gave up 5 bases, with 14 bases separating them. The CDR3 reads CASSVDPTGVETQYF. CDR3 nucleotides: TGTGCCAGCAGCGTAGATCCGACGGGAGTGGAGACCCAGTACTTC.